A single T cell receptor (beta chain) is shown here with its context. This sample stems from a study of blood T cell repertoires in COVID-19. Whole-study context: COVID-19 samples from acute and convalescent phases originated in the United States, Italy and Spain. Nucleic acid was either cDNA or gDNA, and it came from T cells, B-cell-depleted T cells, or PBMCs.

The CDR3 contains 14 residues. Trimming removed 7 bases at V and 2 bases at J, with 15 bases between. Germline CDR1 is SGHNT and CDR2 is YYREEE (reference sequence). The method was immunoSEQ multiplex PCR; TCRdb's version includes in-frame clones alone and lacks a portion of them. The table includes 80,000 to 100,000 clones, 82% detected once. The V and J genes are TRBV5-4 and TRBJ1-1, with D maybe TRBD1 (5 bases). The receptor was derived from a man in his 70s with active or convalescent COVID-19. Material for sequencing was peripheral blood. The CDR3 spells CASRVIGVNTEAFF. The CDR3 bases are TGTGCCAGCCGAGTCATAGGGGTTAACACTGAAGCTTTCTTT.